The source of this T cell receptor (beta chain) is a study of blood T cell repertoires in COVID-19. Study at large: Samples came from the United States, Italy and Spain, spanning acute and convalescent COVID-19. Nucleic acid was either cDNA or gDNA, and it came from T cells, B-cell-depleted T cells, or PBMCs.

After removal of 0 bases from V and 7 bases from J, the junction contained 4 bases not matched to a gene. There are 14 residues in the CDR3. Germline loops: CDR1 SGHKS, CDR2 YYEKEE (reference sequence). In the source study's methods: How many nucleated cells were present was estimated from reference gene primer amplification. TCRdb's copy holds only in-frame clones and misses some; the assay was immunoSEQ multiplex PCR. V, J and clone size derive from that table, while D and trimming were established from the DNA sequence. The profile covers under 300,000 clones, with around 79% appearing a single time and about 3.5% taken by the ten largest.

The receptor was isolated from a woman aged 80 or older with acute or convalescent COVID-19. The specimen sequenced was peripheral blood. The V call is TRBV5-5, the J call TRBJ2-5; 9 nucleotides agree with TRBD1. CDR3 bases: TGTGCCAGCAGCTTGGTGGACAGGGGCGGGACCCAGTACTTC. Translating it yields CASSLVDRGGTQYF. Using reference TRBV5-5 and TRBJ2-5 for the parts outside the CDR3, the full variable domain is DAGVTQSPTHLIKTRGQQVTLRCSPISGHKSVSWYQQVLGQGPQFIFQYYEKEERGRGNFPDRFSARQFPNYSSELNVNALLLGDSALYLCASSLVDRGGTQYFGPGTRLLVL.